This T cell receptor beta chain was identified in a study of cytomegalovirus exposure and HLA in healthy donors (dated by TCRdb to 2017 to 2019). For the wider study: An earlier analysis of approximately 550 of the donors reported roughly 300 Gb of sequence data and 117 million unique TCR beta sequences from about 179 million T cells. Approximately 310 gigabases of sequencing data and tens of millions of unique TCR sequences were included in an early release covering about 700 HLA-typed donors. Among the roughly 400 genotyped donors, approximately 82% belonged to the genetic ancestry cluster associated with self-reported Caucasian donors. The aim of the study was to test whether cataloging public T cell receptors could identify signatures of past pathogen exposure. The T cell repertoires of several hundred subjects were profiled by immunosequencing and related to cytomegalovirus serostatus. A separate validation cohort of about 110 different subjects was used in addition to the approximately 670-subject first cohort. To predict cytomegalovirus infection status, the study combined high-throughput TCR immunosequencing, statistical association of individual TCRs with disease status, and machine learning. In a later analysis, previously published TCR beta repertoires from 666 donors were re-analyzed and high-resolution HLA genotyping was added so that TCR occurrence patterns could be studied. Rather than drawing on any new phenotypic data, the later analysis identified candidate immune exposures from TCR beta sequences and the way those sequences occurred across donors. An earlier analysis of about 600 of the donors used high-throughput TCR beta sequencing to judge whether each TCR beta V gene segment behaved as functional or pseudogenic. Donor age, sex, ethnicity and CMV serostatus were compiled alongside the repertoire data. A later genetic analysis used genome-wide SNP genotypes for about 65% of the roughly 700 donors, treating that subset as a discovery cohort. Every repertoire in the discovery cohort had been generated on one and the same sequencing platform. Both class I and class II loci were covered by HLA typing, at four-digit resolution. The number of typed donors differed by locus: roughly 629-640 for A, B, C, DRB1 and DQB1; approximately 530 for DQA1; 606 for DPA1; and 400 to 480 for DPB1. About five DR-DQ haplotypes were treated as single units for association and clustering because of strong linkage in the cohort. Across about 370 genotyped donors of the cohort, an average of roughly 200,000 unique TCR beta nucleotide sequences per donor were sequenced, and roughly 20% of those sequences were non-productive.

The investigation overall reported the following: In this cohort, only TCR beta chains were sequenced, and detectable features were limited by the absence of alpha or paired-chain data. A cluster of highly shared sequence variants was judged likely to be a technical artifact of the sequencing pipeline. In a later analysis, several top co-occurrence clusters were reported to appear linked to parvovirus B19, influenza, CMV and Epstein-Barr virus. In vitro tests confirmed that a few of the cytomegalovirus-associated TCR beta chains recognize cytomegalovirus antigens. The study listed 150 to 200 TCR beta chains as associated with cytomegalovirus. Broadly in line with IMGT annotations, most TCR beta V segments showed up in productive rearrangements about 87% or about 30% of the time in an earlier analysis of approximately 600 of the donors. In a later analysis, the rate of TCR association differed among HLA loci, with DRB1 alleles having the most associated TCRs and HLA-C alleles having the fewest. A later analysis found that most CMV-associated TCR beta chains appeared HLA-restricted, with HLA associations seemingly driven largely by CMV exposure. In a later analysis, around 15,000 TCR beta sequences were associated with specific HLA alleles at a false discovery rate of 0.05. A further reported finding was that TCR beta sequences accurately predicted the HLA-A and HLA-B alleles for most subjects in the first cohort. Correlated functional status among segregating V segments might reflect linkage disequilibrium, but an unknown experimental factor could not be ruled out. Because counts were too low, seventeen rarely observed V segments, including chromosome 9 orphons, were excluded from the earlier analysis of under 650 of the donors. In a later analysis, HLA-associated TCR beta chains were found to be more clonally expanded and to have lower generation probabilities than equally common non-associated chains. Because the 87-base-pair reads could not distinguish some IMGT-functional V segments, including TRBV6-2 and TRBV6-3, those segments were excluded. When HLA alleles, especially DR and DQ, strongly co-occurred, TCR associations were difficult to assign to individual alleles. It was suggested by the authors that the approach could potentially be generalized to other disease states and immunological phenotypes. Most TCR sequences were seen in very few donors, while some public TCRs were found in many individuals. Presence/absence analyses assumed roughly uniform sequencing depth across donors, an assumption that may not hold. CMV serostatus was the only immune exposure information available for the cohort. A later genetic analysis associated a missense DCLRE1C variant with V-gene and J-gene trimming of TCR beta chains, and an independent cohort replicated the association. According to a later genetic analysis, donors in an Asian-associated ancestry cluster had fewer N-insertions in productive TCRs than the approximately 690-donor mean. The classifier was reported to diagnose cytomegalovirus status with high specificity and sensitivity in both the original and validation cohorts. Because HLA typing was missing for some donors at each locus, association tests included only the typed subset.

CDR3 length: 15 amino acids, cysteine to phenylalanine. Just the 45-base CDR3 DNA is kept, in frame starting at base 1. Trimming takes 5 bases from V and 7 bases from J, and the germline ends sit 21 bases apart. Looking up the germline V gene yields CDR1 SGHDT and CDR2 YYEEEE. Receptor amplification or capture employed the immunoSEQ multiplex PCR assay. For the multiplex PCR, a mixture combining 60 forward primers for TCR Vbeta segments and 13 reverse primers for TCR Jbeta segments was used. A multiplex PCR assay on genomic DNA amplified the CDR3 region of rearranged TCR beta genes. The amplified TCR beta libraries were sequenced on the Illumina HiSeq System as 87-base-pair reads. Per the source publication's procedure: A later analysis tallied approximately 87 million unique TCR beta chains across the 666 repertoires, and approximately 12 million of those chains were shared by two or more donors. Raw reads were error-corrected and collapsed into unique sequences by a nearest-neighbor algorithm in which closely related sequences were merged to remove PCR and sequencing errors. CDR3 sequences were aligned to IMGT reference sequences to assign V, D and J gene segments. Each retained sequence needed at least a six-nucleotide match to both a V gene segment and a J gene segment. Rearrangements were classified as productive when the CDR3 lacked stop codons and remained in frame with V and J, and all other rearrangements were classified as non-productive. CDR3 was defined by IMGT convention, running from the second conserved V-encoded cysteine to the conserved J-encoded phenylalanine. In an earlier analysis of 500 to 650 of the donors, sequences lacking an unambiguous match to a single V gene segment were excluded. In an earlier analysis of a few hundred of the donors, a V segment was called functional when productive rearrangements were above 56.7%, and segregating when the standard deviation between donors exceeded 5%. A statistical classification framework was built to diagnose cytomegalovirus status from the catalog of TCR beta chain sequences. In a later analysis, TCR nucleotide sequences were compared against IMGT/GENE-DB human TR gene sequences so that V and J genes could be assigned. A later analysis assigned CDR3 sequences and most-parsimonious VDJ recombination scenarios with the TCRdist pipeline. In a later analysis, every TCR beta chain was defined by the combination of its CDR3 amino acid sequence and its V-gene family, and reads without a unique V-gene family were dropped. As a way to deal with suspected cross-contamination and a sequencing artifact, a later analysis dropped 450 to 600 nucleotide sequences that were highly shared and had low generation probability. A later analysis calculated a clonal expansion index for each public chain from normalized within-repertoire ranks of inferred template counts. Generation probabilities in a later analysis came from a VDJ recombination model fitted to out-of-frame rearrangements, and those results were checked against IGoR. In a later analysis, TCR-TCR, TCR-HLA and TCR-CMV co-occurrence was scored with hypergeometric tests, and a repertoire-size bias correction was applied to TCR pairs. A later analysis estimated false discovery rates by permuting HLA or CMV assignments 20 times. In a later analysis, co-occurring TCRs were grouped using DBSCAN, with TCRdist sequence similarity added in when clustering inside HLA-allele-positive subsets. Repertoires with fewer than 30,000 or more than 120,000 public chains were left out of co-occurrence clustering, as were about five repertoires with anomalous nucleotide sharing. Here the immuneACCESS table is served through TCRdb, limited to in-frame sequences with V and J called. Missing clones are a known gap in these copies; in checked studies unresolved V genes cover under half, and the rest lacks a known reason. The V and J calls and clone size were taken over from that table, and D and trimming were inferred from the DNA. In all, the sample holds about 140,000 clones, and roughly 79% of those were seen once. The biggest ten clones account for 1.3% to 1.5% of the sample.

The cohort consisted of 666 healthy bone marrow donors. At the time of sampling, every cohort member was nominally healthy, though immune exposures that went unrecorded were likely present. The donor was CMV seronegative and was included in the group of 352 seronegative cohort members. Each donor provided a peripheral blood sample, and peripheral blood mononuclear cells were used for TCR beta sequencing. Genomic DNA was extracted from the blood cell samples with the Qiagen DNeasy Blood Extraction Kit. There are a few counts of this clone. No cognate antigen has been identified for it. Per-base quality was not reported, and no clone a single base away is much larger than it.

The chain employs TRBV5-6 and TRBJ1-2, with TRBD1 tentatively as D gene (5 bases match). This TCR was recovered from a woman aged 40 to 50 in good health and CMV-seronegative. The sequenced material came from PBMCs. The base sequence is TGTGCCAGCAGGCACCTCCGGGCTTCGGGGGGTGGCTACACCTTC. Its protein reads: CASRHLRASGGGYTF.